These 27 T cell receptor beta chains came from one sample sequenced in a study of monozygotic twins with inflammatory bowel disease. Reprocessing the 5' RACE reads, TCRdb reports a single entry for every CDR3 protein and omits DNA. The listing contains around 140,000 distinct CDR3 sequences. Sequencing was done on a sample of blood. The source is a human donor with ulcerative colitis or Crohn's disease, or a healthy co-twin of an affected twin (not recorded which).

This rearrangement joins TRBV3-1 to TRBJ2-5; with no DNA, the TCRdb D assignment of TRBD1 cannot be verified. This CDR3 region has 18 residues. The germline V gene encodes CDR1 LGHDT and CDR2 YNNKEL (reference sequence). CDR3: CASSQAITECGGIKTQYF.

The chain employs TRBV5-1 and TRBJ2-5; TCRdb's D call of TRBD2 is untestable without DNA. CDR1 and CDR2 (germline): SGHRS, YFSETQ. This CDR3 region has 17 residues. CDR3 amino acids: CASSRAPSGGADETQYF.

V gene TRBV10-3 combines with J gene TRBJ2-7; TCRdb calls TRBD1, which cannot be checked without DNA. CDR1 is ENHRY and CDR2 is SYGVKD in the germline V gene. The CDR3 is made up of 14 amino acids. CDR3 region: CAISGGDRVDERYF.

V is TRBV20-1 and J is TRBJ2-1; there is no DNA to check the TCRdb D call of TRBD1. The CDR3 extends over 14 amino acids. Germline CDR1 and CDR2: DFQATT and SNEGSKA (reference sequence). This CDR3 is CSAGGQGVLDEQFF.

The V call is TRBV5-1, the J call TRBJ2-1; TCRdb picks TRBD2, but there is no DNA to check that call. The CDR3 consists of 13 residues. Germline V gene data show CDR1 as SGHRS and CDR2 as YFSETQ. The CDR3 here is CASSSGGPGEQFF. Based on the CDR3 plus reference TRBV5-1 and TRBJ2-1, the full variable domain is KAGVTQTPRYLIKTRGQQVTLSCSPISGHRSVSWYQQTPGQGLQFLFEYFSETQRNKGNFPGRFSGRQFSNSRSEMNVSTLELGDSALYLCASSSGGPGEQFFGPGTRLTVL.

The V gene is TRBV5-1, the J gene TRBJ2-7. Per the germline V gene, CDR1 is SGHRS and CDR2 is YFSETQ. This CDR3 contains 16 residues. The CDR3 protein is CASSSFYPGTSYEQYF.

The V and J genes are TRBV7-2 and TRBJ1-2; TCRdb's D gene call, TRBD1, goes unchecked for lack of DNA. The CDR3 consists of 14 residues. Germline V gives CDR1 SGHTA, CDR2 FQGNSA. CDR3: CASSSGTGGRGYTF.

The chain joins TRBV6-1 to TRBJ1-1. The CDR3 covers 15 residues. Germline V gives CDR1 MNHNS, CDR2 SASEGT. The CDR3 is CASRSEHTGNTEAFF.

This chain uses TRBV12-3 or TRBV12-4 with TRBJ2-7; TCRdb names TRBD1, which stays unverified in the absence of DNA. The CDR3 length is 15 residues. The CDR3 region is CASSFGGSSPYEQYF.

Frequency places this clonotype as medium-sized. The chain carries TRBV7-2 and TRBJ2-1; without DNA, the TCRdb call of TRBD1 cannot be checked. This CDR3 region has 15 residues. The germline CDR1 and CDR2 sequences are SGHTA and FQGNSA. The CDR3 sequence: CASSPRQGSSNEQFF.

V usage is TRBV7-8 and J usage is TRBJ2-7; without DNA, the TCRdb call of TRBD1 cannot be checked. CDR1 SGHVS and CDR2 FQNEAQ come from the germline V gene. This CDR3 has 15 residues. The CDR3 reads CASSRGQDPSYEQYF.

The J gene is TRBJ2-3, the V gene TRBV20-1; absent DNA, TCRdb's TRBD2 call cannot be checked. The germline V gene encodes CDR1 DFQATT and CDR2 SNEGSKA (reference sequence). The CDR3 runs to 16 residues. The CDR3 here is CSASRDYVGSTDTQYF.

This chain connects TRBV7-2 to TRBJ2-7; TCRdb lists TRBD1, though no DNA is available to test this call. Germline V gene data show CDR1 as SGHTA and CDR2 as FQGNSA. The CDR3 totals 14 residues. The chain's CDR3 is CASSSRQGTYEQYF.

The chain is built from TRBV28 and TRBJ1-2; as DNA is missing, the TRBD1 call by TCRdb cannot be tested. In germline, CDR1 is MDHEN, CDR2 SYDVKM. The CDR3 has 14 amino acids. CDR3 protein: CASSPGQGDYGYTF.

The gene calls are TRBV5-3 and TRBJ2-2; TCRdb gives TRBD1 as the D gene, but with no DNA this cannot be confirmed. TRBV5-3 is annotated as an ORF whose role is uncertain. This CDR3 is 15 amino acids long. The CDR3 here is CARYQRQANTGELFF.

The chain links TRBV6-5 to TRBJ2-5; TCRdb selects TRBD2, and the lack of DNA leaves this call unchecked. CDR1 and CDR2 from the germline V gene are MNHEY and SVGAGI. This CDR3 spans 15 amino acids. CDR3 sequence reads: CASSFLAGAQETQYF.

The CDR3: CASSYGRGNTEAFF. The V and J genes are TRBV6-2 or TRBV6-3 and TRBJ1-1. Germline V gene lookup returns CDR1 MNHEY and CDR2 SVGEGT. This CDR3 spans 14 amino acids.

The chain links TRBV28 to TRBJ1-2; without DNA, the TCRdb call of TRBD1 cannot be checked. The CDR3 length is 12 residues. CDR1 and CDR2 (germline): MDHEN, SYDVKM. CDR3 protein: CASSQGVHGYTF.

The V call is TRBV7-9, the J call TRBJ2-2; TCRdb's D call, TRBD1, is unchecked because there is no DNA. There are 17 residues in the CDR3. Germline V gene lookup returns CDR1 SEHNR and CDR2 FQNEAQ (reference sequence). The CDR3 reads CASSLYGGDPNTGELFF. The whole variable domain, filled in from reference TRBV7-9 and TRBJ2-2, reads DTGVSQNPRHKITKRGQNVTFRCDPISEHNRLYWYRQTLGQGPEFLTYFQNEAQLEKSRLLSDRFSAERPKGSFSTLEIQRTEQGDSAMYLCASSLYGGDPNTGELFFGEGSRLTVL.

The chain is built from TRBV30 and TRBJ1-5. The germline CDR1 and CDR2 sequences are GTSNPN and SVGIG (reference sequence). CDR3 length equals 14 residues. The CDR3 loop is CAWSGTPAGQPQHF.

The genes are TRBV11-1 and TRBJ2-4; TCRdb picks TRBD1, but there is no DNA to check that call. Germline values: CDR1 SGHAT, CDR2 FQDESV (reference sequence). CDR3 size: 19 residues. CDR3 protein: CASSLTTGGSLLAKNIQYF.

This chain connects TRBV25-1 to TRBJ1-1; lacking DNA, the TRBD1 call made by TCRdb goes unchecked. This CDR3 comprises 15 residues. CDR1 is MGHDK, CDR2 SYGVNS, per germline. This chain's CDR3 is CASSESPGMNTEAFF.

The chain carries TRBV5-1 and TRBJ2-7; with no DNA, the TCRdb D assignment of TRBD1 cannot be verified. CDR3 length equals 14 residues. Per the germline V gene, CDR1 is SGHRS and CDR2 is YFSETQ. CDR3 amino acids: CASSWGQGAYEQYF.

The chain couples TRBV6-4 to TRBJ1-1; as DNA is missing, the TRBD1 call by TCRdb cannot be tested. Germline values: CDR1 MRHNA, CDR2 SNTAGT. The CDR3 is 15 residues long. CDR3 loop: CASTEPDRGNTEAFF.

The chain links TRBV7-3 to TRBJ2-1; TCRdb gives TRBD1 as the D gene, but with no DNA this cannot be confirmed. The CDR3 is 16 residues long. Germline values: CDR1 SGHTA, CDR2 FQGTGA. CDR3 residues: CASSLKGGTGSNEQFF. The whole variable domain, remainder taken from reference TRBV7-3 and TRBJ2-1, is GAGVSQTPSNKVTEKGKYVELRCDPISGHTALYWYRQSLGQGPEFLIYFQGTGAADDSGLPNDRFFAVRPEGSVSTLKIQRTERGDSAVYLCASSLKGGTGSNEQFFGPGTRLTVL.

V and J are TRBV19 and TRBJ2-1. This CDR3 spans 13 amino acids. Germline CDR1 and CDR2: LNHDA and SQIVND (reference sequence). CDR3 protein: CASTSSLYNEQFF.

The J gene is TRBJ2-3, the V gene TRBV5-4; TCRdb's D gene call, TRBD2, goes unchecked for lack of DNA. The V gene's germline CDR1 is SGHNT and CDR2 YYREEE (reference sequence). The CDR3 has 15 residues. CDR3 sequence reads: CASSEGEDHTDTQYF.